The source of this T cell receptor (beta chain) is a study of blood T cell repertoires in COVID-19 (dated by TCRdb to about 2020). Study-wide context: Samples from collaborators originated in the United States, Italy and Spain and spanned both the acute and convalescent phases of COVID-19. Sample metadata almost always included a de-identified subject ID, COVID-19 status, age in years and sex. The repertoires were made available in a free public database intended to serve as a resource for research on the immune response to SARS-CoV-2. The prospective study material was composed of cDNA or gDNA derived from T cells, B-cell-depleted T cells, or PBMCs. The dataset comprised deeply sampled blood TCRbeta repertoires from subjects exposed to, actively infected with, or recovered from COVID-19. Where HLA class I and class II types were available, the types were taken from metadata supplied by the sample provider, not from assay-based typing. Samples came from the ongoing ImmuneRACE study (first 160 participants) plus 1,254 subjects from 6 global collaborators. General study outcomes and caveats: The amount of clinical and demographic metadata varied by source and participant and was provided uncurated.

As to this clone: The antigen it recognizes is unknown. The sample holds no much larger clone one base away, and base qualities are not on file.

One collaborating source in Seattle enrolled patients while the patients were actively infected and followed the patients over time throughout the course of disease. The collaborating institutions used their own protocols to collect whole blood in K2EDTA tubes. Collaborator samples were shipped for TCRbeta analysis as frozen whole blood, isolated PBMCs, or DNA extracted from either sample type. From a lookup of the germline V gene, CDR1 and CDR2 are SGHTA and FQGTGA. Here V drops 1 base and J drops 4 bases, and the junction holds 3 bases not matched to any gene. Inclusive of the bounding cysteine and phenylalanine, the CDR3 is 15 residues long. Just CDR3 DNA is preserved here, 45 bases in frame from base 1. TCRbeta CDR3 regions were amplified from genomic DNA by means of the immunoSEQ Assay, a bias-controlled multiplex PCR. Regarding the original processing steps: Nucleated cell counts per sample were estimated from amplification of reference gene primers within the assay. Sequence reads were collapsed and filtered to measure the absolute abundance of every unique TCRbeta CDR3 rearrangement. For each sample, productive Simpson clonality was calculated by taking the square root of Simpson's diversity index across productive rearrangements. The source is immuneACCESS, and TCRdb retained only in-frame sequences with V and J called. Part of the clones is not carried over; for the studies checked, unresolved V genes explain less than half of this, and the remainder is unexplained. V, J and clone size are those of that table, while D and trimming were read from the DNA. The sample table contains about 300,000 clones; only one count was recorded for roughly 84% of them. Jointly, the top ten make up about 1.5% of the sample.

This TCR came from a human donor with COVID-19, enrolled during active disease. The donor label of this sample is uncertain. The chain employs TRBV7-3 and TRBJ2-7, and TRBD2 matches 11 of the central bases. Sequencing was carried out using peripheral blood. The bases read TGTGCCAGCAGCTTAAGGGGGACTAGCGGATACGAGCAGTACTTC. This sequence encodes CASSLRGTSGYEQYF.